This T cell receptor (beta chain) is from a study of blood T cells in healthy people across ages. The CDR3 is made up of 19 amino acids. Trimming took 1 base from V and 3 from J; bases not matched to a gene: 10. In its sample, this clonotype was seen a few times. Through a sample-barcoded 5' primer and a J-beta primer mix, a second PCR was run for roughly 6 to 11 cycles. Via MiXCR, TCRdb re-called the 5' RACE reads, giving one row per CDR3 protein. Of roughly 1,500,000 distinct CDR3 sequences listed, around two fifths are singletons. The sequence was obtained from a woman aged 18-29 years in good health. This chain uses TRBV12-3 or TRBV12-4 with TRBJ2-5, with 14 bases fitting TRBD2. Sequenced sample: blood. The CDR3 reads CASSLGSRLAGGPEETQYF. CDR3 in DNA: TGTGCCAGCAGTTTAGGTTCGCGACTAGCGGGGGGGCCGGAAGAGACCCAGTACTTC.